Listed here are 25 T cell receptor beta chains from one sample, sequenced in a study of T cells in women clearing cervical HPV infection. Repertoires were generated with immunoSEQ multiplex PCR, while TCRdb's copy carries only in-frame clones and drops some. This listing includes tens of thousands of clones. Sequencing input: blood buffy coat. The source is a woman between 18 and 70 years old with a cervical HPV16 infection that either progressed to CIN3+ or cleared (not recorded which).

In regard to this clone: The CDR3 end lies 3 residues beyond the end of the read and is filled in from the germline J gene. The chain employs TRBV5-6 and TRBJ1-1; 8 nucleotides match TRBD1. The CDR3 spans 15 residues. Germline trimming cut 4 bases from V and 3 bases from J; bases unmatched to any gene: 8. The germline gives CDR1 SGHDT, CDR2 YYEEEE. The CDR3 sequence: CASSRRQGFDTEAFF. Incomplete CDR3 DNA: TGTGCCAGCAGCAGACGACAGGGGTTCGACACTGAA.

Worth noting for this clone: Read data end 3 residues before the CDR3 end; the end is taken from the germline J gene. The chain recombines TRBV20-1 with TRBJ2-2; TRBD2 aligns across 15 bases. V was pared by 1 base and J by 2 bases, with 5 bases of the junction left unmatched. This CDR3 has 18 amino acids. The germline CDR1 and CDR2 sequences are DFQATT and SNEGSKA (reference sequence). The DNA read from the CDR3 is TGCAGTGCTAGAGCAGGACTAGCGGGGGGGTTAAACACCGGGGAG. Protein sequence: CSARAGLAGGLNTGE. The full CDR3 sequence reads CSARAGLAGGLNTGELFF.

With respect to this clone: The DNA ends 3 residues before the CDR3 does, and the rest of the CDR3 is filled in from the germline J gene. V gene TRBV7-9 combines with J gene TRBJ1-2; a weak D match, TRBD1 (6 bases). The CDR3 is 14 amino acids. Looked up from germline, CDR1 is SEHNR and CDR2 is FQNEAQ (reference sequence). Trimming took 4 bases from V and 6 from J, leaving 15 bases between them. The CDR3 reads CASSSAQGEHGYTF. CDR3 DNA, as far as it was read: TGTGCCAGCAGCTCCGCACAGGGTGAACATGGC.

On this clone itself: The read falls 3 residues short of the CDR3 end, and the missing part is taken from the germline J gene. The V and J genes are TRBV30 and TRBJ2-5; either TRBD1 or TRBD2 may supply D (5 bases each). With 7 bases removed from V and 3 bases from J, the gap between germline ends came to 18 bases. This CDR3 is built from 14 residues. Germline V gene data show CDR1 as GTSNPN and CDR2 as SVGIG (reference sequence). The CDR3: CALKRGSYEETQYF. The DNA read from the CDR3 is TGTGCCTTAAAGAGGGGCAGTTACGAAGAGACC.

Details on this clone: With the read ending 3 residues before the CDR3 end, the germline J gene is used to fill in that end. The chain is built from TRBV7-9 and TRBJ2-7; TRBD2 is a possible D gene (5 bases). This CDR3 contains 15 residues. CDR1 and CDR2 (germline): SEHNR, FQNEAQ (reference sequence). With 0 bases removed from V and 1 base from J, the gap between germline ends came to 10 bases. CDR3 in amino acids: CASSLAGGLSYEQYF. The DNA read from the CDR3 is TGTGCCAGCAGCTTAGCGGGCGGGCTGTCCTACGAG.

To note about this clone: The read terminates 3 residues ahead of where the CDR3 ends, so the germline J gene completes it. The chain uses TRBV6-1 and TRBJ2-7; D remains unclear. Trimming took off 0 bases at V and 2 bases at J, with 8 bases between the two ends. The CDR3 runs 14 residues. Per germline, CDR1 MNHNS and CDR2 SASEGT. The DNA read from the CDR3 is TGTGCCAGCAGTGAAGCGACTCTTGCCTACGAG. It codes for CASSEATLAYE. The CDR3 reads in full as CASSEATLAYEQYF.

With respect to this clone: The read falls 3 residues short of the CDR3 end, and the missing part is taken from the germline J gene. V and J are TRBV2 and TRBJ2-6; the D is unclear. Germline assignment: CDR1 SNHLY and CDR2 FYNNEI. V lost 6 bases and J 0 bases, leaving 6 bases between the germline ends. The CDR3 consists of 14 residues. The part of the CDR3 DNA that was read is TGTGCCAGCAGAGGCCCCTCTGGGGCCAACGTC. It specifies CASRGPSGANV. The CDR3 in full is CASRGPSGANVLTF.

CDR3 residues: CASSPTGTDPGTEAFF. The part of the CDR3 DNA that was read is TGTGCCAGCTCGCCTACCGGGACAGACCCGGGCACTGAA. The chain has TRBV18 and TRBJ1-1, with TRBD1 matching 7 bases. The read terminates 3 residues ahead of where the CDR3 ends, so the germline J gene completes it. With V trimmed by 6 bases and J by 4 bases, 14 bases remained unmatched. The germline V gene encodes CDR1 KGHSH and CDR2 LQKENI. The CDR3 runs to 16 residues.

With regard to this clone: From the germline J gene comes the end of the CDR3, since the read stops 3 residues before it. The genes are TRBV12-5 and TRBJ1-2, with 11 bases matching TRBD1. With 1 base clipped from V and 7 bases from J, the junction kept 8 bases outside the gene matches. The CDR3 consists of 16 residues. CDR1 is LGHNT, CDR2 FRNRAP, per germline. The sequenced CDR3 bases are TGTGCTAGTGGTTTGGCCCCAGGGACAGGGGGTACTGGC. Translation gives CASGLAPGTGGTG. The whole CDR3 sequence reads CASGLAPGTGGTGYTF.

The CDR3 region is CASSLQGSMNTEAFF. Incomplete CDR3 DNA: TGTGCCAGCAGCTTACAGGGGTCGATGAACACTGAA. The rearrangement links TRBV7-9 to TRBJ1-1, with a possible D match to TRBD1 (6 bases). Coverage ceases 3 residues before the CDR3 finishes, and the germline J gene fills in the end. The CDR3 consists of 15 residues. Germline V gene sequence: CDR1 SEHNR, CDR2 FQNEAQ (reference sequence). Trimming took 2 bases from V and 0 from J, leaving 10 bases between them.

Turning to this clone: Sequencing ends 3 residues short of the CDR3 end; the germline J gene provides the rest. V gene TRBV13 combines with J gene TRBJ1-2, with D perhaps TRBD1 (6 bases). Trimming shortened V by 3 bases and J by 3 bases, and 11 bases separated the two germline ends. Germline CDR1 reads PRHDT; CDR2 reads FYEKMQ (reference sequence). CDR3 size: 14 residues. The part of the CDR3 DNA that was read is TGTGCCAGCAGCTTGGCAGGGACATACTATGGC. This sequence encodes CASSLAGTYYG. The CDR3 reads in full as CASSLAGTYYGYTF.

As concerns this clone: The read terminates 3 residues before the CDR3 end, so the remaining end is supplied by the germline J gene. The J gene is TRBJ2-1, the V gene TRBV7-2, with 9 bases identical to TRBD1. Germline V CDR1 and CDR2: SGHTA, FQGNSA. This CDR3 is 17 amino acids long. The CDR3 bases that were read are TGTGCAAGTCGCTTAGCTCTACGGGACAGGGCATACAATGAG. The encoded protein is CASRLALRDRAYNE. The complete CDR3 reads CASRLALRDRAYNEQFF.

CDR3 bases read: TGTGCCAGCAGCTTAGGCCAGGGAGATACG. This sequence encodes CASSLGQGDT. The complete CDR3 reads CASSLGQGDTQYF. The V gene is TRBV11-2, the J gene TRBJ2-3, with D possibly being TRBD1 (5 bases). The CDR3 end is not reached by the read, which stops 3 residues before it; the germline J gene fills it in. This CDR3 is 13 amino acids long. Trimming removed 1 base at V and 5 bases at J, with 7 bases between. CDR1 SGHAT and CDR2 FQNNGV come from the germline V gene.

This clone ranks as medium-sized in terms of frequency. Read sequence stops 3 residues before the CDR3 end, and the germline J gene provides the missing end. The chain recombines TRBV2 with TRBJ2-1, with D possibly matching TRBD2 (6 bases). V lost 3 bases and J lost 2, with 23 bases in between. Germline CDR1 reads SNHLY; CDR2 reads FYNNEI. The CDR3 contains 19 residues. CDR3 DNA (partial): TGTGCCAGCAGTGATCCGAGCGGGCCCGGGCAAGGCCCCTACAATGAG. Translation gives CASSDPSGPGQGPYNE. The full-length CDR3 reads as CASSDPSGPGQGPYNEQFF.

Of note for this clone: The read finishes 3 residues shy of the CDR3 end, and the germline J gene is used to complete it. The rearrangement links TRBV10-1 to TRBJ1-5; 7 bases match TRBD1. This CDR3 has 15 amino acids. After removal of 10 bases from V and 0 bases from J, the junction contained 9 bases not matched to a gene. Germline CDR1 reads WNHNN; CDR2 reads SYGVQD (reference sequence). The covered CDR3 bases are TGCGCCATTTGTACAGGGGCCCATAGCAATCAGCCC. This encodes CAICTGAHSNQP. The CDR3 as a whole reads CAICTGAHSNQPQHF.

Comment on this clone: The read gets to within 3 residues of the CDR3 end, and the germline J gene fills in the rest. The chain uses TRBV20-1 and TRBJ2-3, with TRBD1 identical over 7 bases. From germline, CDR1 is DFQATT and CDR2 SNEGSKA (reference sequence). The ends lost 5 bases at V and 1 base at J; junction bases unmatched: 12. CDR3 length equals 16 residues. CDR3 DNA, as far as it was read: TGCAGTGCTGCTCCCTGGACAGGTTCCCGCACAGATACG. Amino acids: CSAAPWTGSRTDT. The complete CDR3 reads CSAAPWTGSRTDTQYF.

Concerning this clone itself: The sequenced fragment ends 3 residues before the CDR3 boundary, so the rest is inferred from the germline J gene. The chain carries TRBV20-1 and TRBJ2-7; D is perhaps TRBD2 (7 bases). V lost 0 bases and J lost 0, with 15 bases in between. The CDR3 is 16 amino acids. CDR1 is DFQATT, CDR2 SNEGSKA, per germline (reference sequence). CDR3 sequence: CSARDPLRGGSYEQYF. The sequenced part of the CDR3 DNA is TGCAGTGCTAGAGATCCCCTTAGGGGGGGCTCCTACGAG.

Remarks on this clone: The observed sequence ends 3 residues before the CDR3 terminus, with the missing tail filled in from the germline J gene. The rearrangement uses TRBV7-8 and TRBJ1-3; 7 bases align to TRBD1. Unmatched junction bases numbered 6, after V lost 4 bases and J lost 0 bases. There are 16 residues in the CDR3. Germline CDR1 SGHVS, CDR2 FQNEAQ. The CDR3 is CASSSGQRSSGNTIYF. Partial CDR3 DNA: TGTGCCAGCAGCTCGGGACAGCGGAGCTCTGGAAACACC.

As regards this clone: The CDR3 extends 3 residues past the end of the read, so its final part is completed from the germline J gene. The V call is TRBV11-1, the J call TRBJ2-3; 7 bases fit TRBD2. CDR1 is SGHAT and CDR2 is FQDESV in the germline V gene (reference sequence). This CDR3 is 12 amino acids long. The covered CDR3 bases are TGTGCCAGCAGCTTCCCTAGCGGCACG. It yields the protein CASSFPSGT. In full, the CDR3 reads CASSFPSGTQYF.

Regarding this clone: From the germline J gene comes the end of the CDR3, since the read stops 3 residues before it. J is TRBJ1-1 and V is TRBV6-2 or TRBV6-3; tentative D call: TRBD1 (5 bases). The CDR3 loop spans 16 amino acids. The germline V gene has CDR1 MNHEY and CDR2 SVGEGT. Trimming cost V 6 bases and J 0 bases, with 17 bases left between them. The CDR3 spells CASSRPAGHLNTEAFF. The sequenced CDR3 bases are TGTGCCAGCAGCCGTCCGGCCGGACACTTGAACACTGAA.

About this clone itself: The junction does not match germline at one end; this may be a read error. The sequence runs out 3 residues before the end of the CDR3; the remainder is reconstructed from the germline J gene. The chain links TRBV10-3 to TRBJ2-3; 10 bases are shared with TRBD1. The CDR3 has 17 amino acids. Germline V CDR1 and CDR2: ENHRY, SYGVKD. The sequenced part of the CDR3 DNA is TGTGCCATCAGTGAGTCGAGAGGACAGGGGGTGGGAGATGCG. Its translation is CAISESRGQGVGDA. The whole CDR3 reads CAISESRGQGVGDAQYF.

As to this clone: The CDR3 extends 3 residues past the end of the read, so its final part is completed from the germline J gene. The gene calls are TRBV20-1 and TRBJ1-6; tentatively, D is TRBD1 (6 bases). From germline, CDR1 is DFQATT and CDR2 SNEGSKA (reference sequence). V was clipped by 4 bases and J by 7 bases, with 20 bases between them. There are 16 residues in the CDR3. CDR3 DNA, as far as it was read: TGCAGTGCTACTCCCCTTGGAACAGGGAAGAATTCACCC. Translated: CSATPLGTGKNSP. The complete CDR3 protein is CSATPLGTGKNSPLHF.

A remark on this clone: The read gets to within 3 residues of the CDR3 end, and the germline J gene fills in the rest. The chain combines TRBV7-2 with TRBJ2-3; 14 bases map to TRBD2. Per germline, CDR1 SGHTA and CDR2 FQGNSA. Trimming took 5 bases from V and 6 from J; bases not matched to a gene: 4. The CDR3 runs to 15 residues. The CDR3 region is CASSLGLAGGDTQYF. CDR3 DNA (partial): TGTGCCAGCAGCCTCGGACTAGCGGGGGGCGATACG. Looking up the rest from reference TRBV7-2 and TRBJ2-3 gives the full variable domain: GAGVSQSPSNKVTEKGKDVELRCDPISGHTALYWYRQSLGQGLEFLIYFQGNSAPDKSGLPSDRFSAERTGGSVSTLTIQRTQQEDSAVYLCASSLGLAGGDTQYFGPGTRLTVL.

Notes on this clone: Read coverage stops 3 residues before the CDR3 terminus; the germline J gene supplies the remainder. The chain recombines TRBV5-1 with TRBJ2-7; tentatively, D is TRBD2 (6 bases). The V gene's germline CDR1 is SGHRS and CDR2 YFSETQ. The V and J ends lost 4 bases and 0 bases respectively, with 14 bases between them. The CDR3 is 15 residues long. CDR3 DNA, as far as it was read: TGCGCCAGCAGCCCTGGGACTTCCAGCTCCTACGAG. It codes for CASSPGTSSSYE. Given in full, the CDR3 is CASSPGTSSSYEQYF.

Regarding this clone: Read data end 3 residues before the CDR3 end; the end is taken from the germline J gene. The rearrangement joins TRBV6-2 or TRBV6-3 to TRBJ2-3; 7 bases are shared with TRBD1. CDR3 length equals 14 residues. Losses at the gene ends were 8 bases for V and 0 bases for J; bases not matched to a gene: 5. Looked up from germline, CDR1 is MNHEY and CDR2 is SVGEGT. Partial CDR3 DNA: TGTGCCAGCCGGGGACAGCTTAGCACAGATACG. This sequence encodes CASRGQLSTDT. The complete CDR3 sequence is CASRGQLSTDTQYF.